Below are 8 T cell receptor beta chains sequenced from a single sample in a study of Graves' ophthalmopathy and Graves' hyperthyroidism. Beta-chain TCR CDR3 regions were amplified from RNA transcripts. RT-PCR was first run with HTBI primers, then multiplex PCR in a second round. Each CDR3 protein gets one entry after TCRdb re-called the multiplex PCR reads with MiXCR. The sample lists about 740,000 distinct CDR3 sequences; 40% were seen once. The specimen sequenced was peripheral blood. Receptors originate from an adult man with Graves' ophthalmopathy.

This clonotype was seen more than once but under ten times. The chain recombines TRBV20-1 with TRBJ2-5; TRBD1 aligns across 7 bases. The CDR3 is 15 residues long. V lost 1 base, J lost 5 bases, and 10 bases stayed unmatched. CDR1 is DFQATT, CDR2 SNEGSKA, per germline (reference sequence). In DNA form, the CDR3 reads TGCAGTGCTAGAGTTCGGACAGGCCGCGGGGAGACCCAGTACTTC. This gives the protein CSARVRTGRGETQYF.

The chain has TRBV25-1 and TRBJ1-4; no clear D gene. The V gene's germline CDR1 is MGHDK and CDR2 SYGVNS. The CDR3 length is 13 residues. V lost 5 bases to trimming and J lost 10 bases, with 14 bases between them. The CDR3 sequence is CASSLSRVGKLFF. CDR3 in DNA: TGTGCCAGCAGTTTATCCCGAGTGGGAAAACTGTTTTTT.

This clonotype appeared a few times. The germline gene is not matched at one end of the junction; a read error may be the cause. J is TRBJ1-5 and V is TRBV24-1, with D perhaps TRBD1 (5 bases). Germline lookup yields CDR1 KGHDR and CDR2 SFDVKD. There are 13 residues in the CDR3. In DNA form, the CDR3 reads TGTGCCAGCAGTAACCAGGGTTATCAGCCCCAGCATTTT. Translation: CASSNQGYQPQHF.

Remarks on this clonotype: A junction boundary mismatches the germline segment, possibly from a read error. The CDR3 DNA reads TGTGCCAGCAGTTTATCCGCTGGGCCCCAGCATTTT. Translating gives CASSLSAGPQHF. The chain uses TRBV24-1 and TRBJ1-5, with unresolved D. The CDR3 consists of 12 residues. Germline-derived CDR1 and CDR2 are KGHDR and SFDVKD.

The chain uses TRBV30 and TRBJ2-7, with D possibly being TRBD2 (7 bases). CDR3 length: 12 residues. Germline V lookup: CDR1 GTSNPN, CDR2 SVGIG (reference sequence). Trimming cost V 4 bases and J 2 bases, with 9 bases left between them. The DNA for the CDR3 is TGTGCCTGGATGGGGGGGCCCTACGAGCAGTACTTC. Amino acids: CAWMGGPYEQYF. The whole variable domain, filled in from reference TRBV30 and TRBJ2-7, reads SQTIHQWPATLVQPVGSPLSLECTVEGTSNPNLYWYRQAAGRGLQLLFYSVGIGQISSEVPQNLSASRPQDRQFILSSKKLLLSDSGFYLCAWMGGPYEQYFGPGTRLTVT.

The V gene is TRBV5-6, the J gene TRBJ2-5, with no clear D. Gene TRBJ2-7 matches the end of the DNA better, so the J call may be wrong. CDR3 size: 12 residues. Germline assignment: CDR1 SGHDT and CDR2 YYEEEE. The CDR3 nucleotides read TGTGCCAGCAGCCTCCATTATTACGAGCAGTACTTC. Translating it yields CASSLHYYEQYF.

V gene TRBV25-1 combines with J gene TRBJ1-5; D not certain. This CDR3 has 16 amino acids. V was trimmed by 5 bases and J by 2 bases, leaving 16 bases between them. Germline loops: CDR1 MGHDK, CDR2 SYGVNS. The CDR3 DNA reads TGTGCCAGCAGTTTAAGACTTTCGACGGGCAATCAGCCCCAGCATTTT. This sequence encodes CASSLRLSTGNQPQHF.

This clonotype has a count of ten or more. The rearrangement links TRBV7-2 to TRBJ1-5; D gene uncertain. Trimming stripped 0 bases from V and 11 bases from J, with 17 bases between. The length of the CDR3 is 15 residues. Per germline, CDR1 SGHTA and CDR2 FQGNSA. The CDR3 coding sequence is TGTGCCAGCAGCTTAGCGCGGTCGGGATCCAACACCCAGCATTTT. This gives the protein CASSLARSGSNTQHF.